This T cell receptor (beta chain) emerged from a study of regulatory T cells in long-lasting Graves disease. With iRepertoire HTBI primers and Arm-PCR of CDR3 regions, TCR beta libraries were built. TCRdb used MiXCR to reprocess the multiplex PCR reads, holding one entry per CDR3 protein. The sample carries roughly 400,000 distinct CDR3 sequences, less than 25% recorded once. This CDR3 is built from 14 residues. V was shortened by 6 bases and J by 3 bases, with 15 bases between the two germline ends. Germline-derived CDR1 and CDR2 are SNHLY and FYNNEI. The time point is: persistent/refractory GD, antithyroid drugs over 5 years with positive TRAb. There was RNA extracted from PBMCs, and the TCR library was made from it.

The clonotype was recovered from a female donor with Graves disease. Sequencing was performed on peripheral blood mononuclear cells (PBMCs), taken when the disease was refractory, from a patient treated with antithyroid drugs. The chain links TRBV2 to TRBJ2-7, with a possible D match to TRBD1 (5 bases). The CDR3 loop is CASSAGLPHYEQYF. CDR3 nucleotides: TGTGCCAGCAGCGCAGGGTTACCTCACTACGAGCAGTACTTC.